A single sample gave rise to the 2 T cell receptor beta chains below, sequenced in a study of blood T cell repertoires in COVID-19. Using immunoSEQ multiplex PCR, the repertoire was profiled, and TCRdb retains in-frame clones only, with some absent. The repertoire consists of about 44,000 clones, with 82% occurring once and the leading ten covering 4% to 5.5%. Sequenced material: peripheral blood. The receptor source for this set is a woman between 65 and 79 years old with acute or convalescent COVID-19.

The chain links TRBV18 to TRBJ1-1; D is undetermined. CDR3 length: 16 amino acids. Germline V CDR1 and CDR2: KGHSH, LQKENI. Deletions cut 1 base from V and 4 bases from J, with 16 bases between. CDR3: CASSPRAGLEGTEAFF. DNA for the CDR3: TGTGCCAGCTCACCACGGGCGGGGTTGGAAGGCACTGAAGCTTTCTTT.

The chain employs TRBV6-2 or TRBV6-3 and TRBJ2-5; 14 nucleotides match TRBD2. Germline V gives CDR1 MNHEY, CDR2 SVGEGT. The junction had 6 bases not matched to a gene; V was cut back by 2 bases and J by 4 bases. The CDR3 has 17 amino acids. This CDR3 reads CASSYGLAGGVGETQYF. The DNA for the CDR3 is TGTGCCAGCAGTTACGGACTAGCGGGAGGAGTAGGAGAGACCCAGTACTTC.